These 12 T cell receptor beta chains were all obtained from the same sample, sequenced in a study of beta chain features in type 1 diabetes (dated by TCRdb to the late 2010s). Libraries came from the immunoSEQ multiplex PCR assay. The entire isolated RNA was reverse transcribed using the High Capacity cDNA Reverse Transcription Kit, and thus expressed TCRB transcripts were sequenced. TCRdb provides this immuneACCESS table in a form limited to in-frame rearrangements. Some clones are lacking; in checked studies, under half of them reflect an unresolved V gene, and why the rest are absent is not known. This sample has around 140,000 clones in its table, and more than 9% of those were observed once. Together, the top ten hold 1.3% of the sample. Sequences were obtained from naive CD4+ T cells from blood. Taken with the paper, the label for cell subset or site translates to: true naive CD4+ T cells. These receptors were obtained from a young man in good health.

The J gene is TRBJ1-2, the V gene TRBV5-4; D might be TRBD1 (5 bases). CDR1 and CDR2 from the germline V gene are SGHNT and YYREEE (reference sequence). Trimming pared 4 bases from V and 0 bases from J, leaving 10 bases between. This CDR3 spans 14 amino acids. In nucleotides, the CDR3 is TGTGCCAGCAGCCCGGGACTCTCTAACTATGGCTACACCTTC. Translation gives CASSPGLSNYGYTF.

This clone was counted many times. The chain employs TRBV5-1 and TRBJ2-7; TRBD2 matches 10 bases. Germline CDR1 is SGHRS and CDR2 is YFSETQ. This CDR3 is 14 amino acids long. The trim removed 2 bases at V and 5 bases at J, leaving 4 bases unmatched. The CDR3 DNA follows: TGCGCCAGCAGCTTCGGGACTAGCGTCGACGAGCAGTACTTC. Translating it yields CASSFGTSVDEQYF.

The gene calls are TRBV30 and TRBJ2-3; TRBD2 agrees at 9 bases. The CDR3 runs to 15 residues. V was clipped by 4 bases and J by 4 bases; unmatched bases: 9. The germline CDR1 and CDR2 sequences are GTSNPN and SVGIG (reference sequence). The CDR3 protein is CAWNRAGGEADTQYF. In nucleotides, the CDR3 is TGTGCCTGGAATAGAGCGGGGGGCGAGGCAGATACGCAGTATTTT.

This clone was observed a handful of times. The rearrangement links TRBV7-2 to TRBJ2-1; D remains unclear. The ends were cut back, 5 bases at V and 5 bases at J, with 10 bases in the middle. Per the germline V gene, CDR1 is SGHTA and CDR2 is FQGNSA. The CDR3 is 13 residues long. CDR3 DNA sequence: TGTGCCAGCAGCCCCTACAGAAACAATGAGCAGTTCTTC. It codes for CASSPYRNNEQFF. The variable domain in full, completed from reference TRBV7-2 and TRBJ2-1, reads GAGVSQSPSNKVTEKGKDVELRCDPISGHTALYWYRQSLGQGLEFLIYFQGNSAPDKSGLPSDRFSAERTGGSVSTLTIQRTQQEDSAVYLCASSPYRNNEQFFGPGTRLTVL.

This clone was found many times. The chain has TRBV23-1 and TRBJ2-1; perhaps TRBD1 as D (5 bases). TRBV23-1 is annotated as an ORF whose role is uncertain. V was pared by 2 bases and J by 0 bases, with 11 bases between. CDR3 length equals 16 residues. This CDR3 reads CASSQQGCLSYNEQFF. The DNA of the CDR3 is TGCGCCAGCAGTCAACAGGGTTGCCTCTCCTACAATGAGCAGTTCTTC.

This rearrangement joins TRBV4-1 to TRBJ1-5, with 11 bases matching TRBD1. The J segment lost 5 bases and the V segment lost 0 bases, leaving 0 bases of the junction unmatched. This CDR3 is built from 15 residues. Germline V gene lookup returns CDR1 MGHRA and CDR2 YSYEKL. CDR3 residues: CASSQEDRGHQPQHF. The DNA for the CDR3 is TGCGCCAGCAGCCAAGAGGACAGGGGGCATCAGCCCCAGCATTTT.

The chain couples TRBV7-2 to TRBJ2-3; weak D call: TRBD1 (6 bases). The length of the CDR3 is 13 residues. Germline CDR1 is SGHTA and CDR2 is FQGNSA. V was pared by 8 bases and J by 2 bases, with 11 bases between. The CDR3: CASGGQFTDTQYF. DNA of the CDR3: TGTGCCAGCGGGGGCCAGTTCACAGATACGCAGTATTTT.

There are a few counts of this clone. The chain uses TRBV19 and TRBJ2-6; 11 nucleotides match TRBD1. CDR1 is LNHDA and CDR2 is SQIVND in the germline V gene (reference sequence). V was pared by 5 bases and J by 1 base, with 7 bases of the junction left unmatched. The CDR3 spans 18 residues. In DNA form, the CDR3 reads TGTGCCAGTAGTCGGACCGGGACAGGGGGGTCTGGGGCCAACGTCCTGACTTTC. Protein sequence: CASSRTGTGGSGANVLTF.

The V gene is TRBV10-2, the J gene TRBJ2-5; D is possibly TRBD1 (6 bases). Germline V gene sequence: CDR1 WSHSY, CDR2 SAAADI. V lost 6 bases and J 0 bases, leaving 8 bases between the germline ends. The CDR3 is 13 residues long. The CDR3 here is CASRGADQETQYF. CDR3 in DNA: TGCGCCAGCAGGGGGGCCGACCAAGAGACCCAGTACTTC.

The sample holds a few counts of this clone. V and J are TRBV11-2 and TRBJ2-2, with 8 bases aligning to TRBD2. The CDR3 runs 16 residues. From germline, CDR1 is SGHAT and CDR2 FQNNGV. Trimming took 5 bases from V and 6 from J; bases not matched to a gene: 11. CDR3 nucleotides: TGTGCCAGCAGCCGGGGGGGCAGGGGAATCCCCGGGGAGCTGTTTTTT. Translation gives CASSRGGRGIPGELFF.

This clone was detected many times. V gene TRBV27 combines with J gene TRBJ2-3; D call uncertain. CDR1 MNHEY and CDR2 SMNVEV come from the germline V gene (reference sequence). The CDR3 extends over 13 amino acids. With 3 bases removed from V and 3 bases from J, the gap between germline ends came to 7 bases. The CDR3 coding sequence is TGTGCCAGCAGTTTCGACACAACAGATACGCAGTATTTT. Its protein product is CASSFDTTDTQYF.

V usage is TRBV4-2 and J usage is TRBJ1-6; 9 bases align to TRBD1. The CDR3 loop spans 19 amino acids. J lost 3 bases, V lost 1 base, and 10 bases had no gene match. CDR1 is LGHNA and CDR2 is YNFKEQ in the germline V gene. The CDR3 region has the DNA TGTGCCAGCAGCCAAGGAGCGGGACAGGGACCCTTCTATAATTCACCCCTCCACTTT. Amino acids: CASSQGAGQGPFYNSPLHF.